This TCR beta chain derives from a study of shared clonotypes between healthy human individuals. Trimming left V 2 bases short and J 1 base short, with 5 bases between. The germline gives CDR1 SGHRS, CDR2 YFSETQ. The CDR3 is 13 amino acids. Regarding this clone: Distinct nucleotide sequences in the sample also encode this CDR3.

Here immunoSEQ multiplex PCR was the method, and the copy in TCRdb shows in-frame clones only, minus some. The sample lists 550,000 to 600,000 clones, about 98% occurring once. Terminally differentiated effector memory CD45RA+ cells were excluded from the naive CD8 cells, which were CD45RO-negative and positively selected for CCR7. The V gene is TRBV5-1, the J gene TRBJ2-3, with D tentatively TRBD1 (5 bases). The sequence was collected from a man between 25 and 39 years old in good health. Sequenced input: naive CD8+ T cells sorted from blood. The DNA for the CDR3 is TGCGCCAGCAGCTTAGGGGGCACAGATACGCAGTATTTT. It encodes CASSLGGTDTQYF.